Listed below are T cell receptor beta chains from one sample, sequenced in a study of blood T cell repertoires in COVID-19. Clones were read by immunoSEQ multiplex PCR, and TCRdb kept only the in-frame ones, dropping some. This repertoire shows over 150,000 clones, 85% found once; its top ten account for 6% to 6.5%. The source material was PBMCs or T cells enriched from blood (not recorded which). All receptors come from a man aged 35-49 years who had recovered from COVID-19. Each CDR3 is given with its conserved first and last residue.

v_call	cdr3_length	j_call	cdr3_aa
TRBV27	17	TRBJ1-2	CASSLLRPRVGDYGYTF
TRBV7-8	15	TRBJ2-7	CASSLVGASSYEQYF
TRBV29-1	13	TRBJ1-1	CSAAQGLSTEAFF
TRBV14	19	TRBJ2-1	CASSLAREGGGLPLNEQFF
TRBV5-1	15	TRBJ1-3	CASSQGQGAGNTIYF
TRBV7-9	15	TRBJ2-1	CASSGGDRGYNEQFF
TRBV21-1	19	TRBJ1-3	CASLRDRTRKAPSGNTIYF
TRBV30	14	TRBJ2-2	CACYRPGDGAELFF
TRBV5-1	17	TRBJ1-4	CASSSGPGRTNNEKLFF
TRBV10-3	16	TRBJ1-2	CAISESYKGQGDGYTF
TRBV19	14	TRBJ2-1	CASSIGGGYNEQFF
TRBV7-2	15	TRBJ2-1	CASSWGSSGGREQFF
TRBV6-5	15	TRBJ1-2	CASSYSKGGRYGYTF
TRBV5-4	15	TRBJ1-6	CASSSRQELGSPLHF
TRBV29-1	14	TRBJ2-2	CSVHRGQATGELFF
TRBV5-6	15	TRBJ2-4	CASSFTVISKNIQYF
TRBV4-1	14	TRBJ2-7	CASSQGLAKYEQYF
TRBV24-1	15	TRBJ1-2	CATSDHRGSSGRYTF
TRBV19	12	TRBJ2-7	CASSTRGGEQYF
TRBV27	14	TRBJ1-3	CASSFSAAGNTIYF
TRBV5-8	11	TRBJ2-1	CASSFRSEQFF
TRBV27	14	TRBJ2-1	CASSLSNTHNEQFF
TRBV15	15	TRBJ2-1	CATSRGGGAYNEQFF
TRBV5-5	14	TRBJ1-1	CASSLPGANTEAFF
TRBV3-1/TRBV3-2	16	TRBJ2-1	CASSLQLAGGYNEQFF
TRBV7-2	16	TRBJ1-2	CASSLGWSTGDYGYTF
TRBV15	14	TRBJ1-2	CATSINRDREGYTF
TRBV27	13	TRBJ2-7	CASSPPSVYEQYF
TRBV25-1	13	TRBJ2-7	CASSGTGFYEQYF
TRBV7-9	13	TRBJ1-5	CASSLDRNQPQHF
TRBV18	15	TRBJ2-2	CASSLGQGGTGELFF
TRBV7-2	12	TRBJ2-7	CASSLTGGAQYF
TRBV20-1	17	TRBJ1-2	CSASGGVDRGDYYGYTF
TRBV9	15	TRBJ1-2	CASSVETFPNYGYTF
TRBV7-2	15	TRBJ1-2	CASTAGGLLNYGYTF
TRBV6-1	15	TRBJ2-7	CASSERGVSSYEQYF
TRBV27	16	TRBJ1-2	CASSWTGGPLDYGYTF
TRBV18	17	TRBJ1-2	CASSPNPGGTGYYGYTF
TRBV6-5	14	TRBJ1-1	CASRLQGVQTEAFF
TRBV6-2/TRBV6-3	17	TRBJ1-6	CASSYLNHGSYNSPLHF
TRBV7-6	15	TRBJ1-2	CASSFRATENYGYTF
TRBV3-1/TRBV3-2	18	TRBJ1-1	CASSQRSGVGGLGTEAFF
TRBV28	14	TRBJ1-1	CASSKIRTGRGAFF
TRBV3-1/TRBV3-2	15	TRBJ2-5	CASSQLLGRGKTQYF
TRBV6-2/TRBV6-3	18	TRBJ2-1	CASSPNPLLSSSYNEQFF
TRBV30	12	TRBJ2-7	CAWTRGFDEQYF
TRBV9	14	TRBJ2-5	CASSASGQGETQYF
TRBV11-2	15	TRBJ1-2	CASSLTDRGSYGYTF
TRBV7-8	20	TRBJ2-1	CASSPIGQGLLVIRYNEQFF
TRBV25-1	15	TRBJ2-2	CASSEYYRDTGELFF
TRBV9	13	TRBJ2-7	CASSVGAGDEQYF
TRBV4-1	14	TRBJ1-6	CASSQEAGYRTLHF
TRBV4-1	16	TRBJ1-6	CASSQDRRQGGSPLHF
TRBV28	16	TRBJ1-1	CASSLPRQSMNTEAFF
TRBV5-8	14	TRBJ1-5	CASSSGQSNQPQHF
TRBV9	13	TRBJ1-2	CASSVDRNYGYTF
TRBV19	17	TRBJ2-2	CASSPLGTGHANGELFF